This TCR beta chain was captured by sequencing in a study of CD8 T cells in ankylosing spondylitis. CDR1 is SQVTM and CDR2 is ANQGSEA in the germline V gene. CDR3 length equals 16 residues. The ends were cut back, 1 base at V and 0 bases at J, with 14 bases in the middle. This clonotype was picked up a small number of times. TCRdb fed the 5' RACE reads into MiXCR, producing one record per CDR3 protein. The table has a few hundred thousand distinct CDR3 sequences, roughly 20% seen once. The TCR sequence derives from a male donor with ankylosing spondylitis or in good health (not recorded which). The V call is TRBV29-1, the J call TRBJ2-3, with unresolved D. Sequenced input: blood, either unsorted or a sorted T cell fraction (not recorded which). CDR3 nucleotides: TGCAGCGTTGAAGTCACAGACTTTTATAGCACAGATACGCAGTATTTT. It specifies CSVEVTDFYSTDTQYF.